These 20 T cell receptor beta chains were sequenced from one sample in a study of shared clonotypes between healthy human individuals. Positively selected for CCR7, the CD45RO-negative cells used as naive CD8 cells excluded terminally differentiated effector memory CD45RA+ cells. Using immunoSEQ multiplex PCR, the repertoire was profiled, and TCRdb retains in-frame clones only, with some absent. The table has approximately 2,200,000 clones, 93% seen once. Sequences were obtained from naive CD8+ T cells from PBMCs. The receptors derive from a man younger than 30 in good health. Some clones in this sample may be carry-over from other donors' samples.

This clone was detected a few times. The chain employs TRBV25-1 and TRBJ1-1, with a tentative D call TRBD1 (5 bases). CDR3 length: 15 residues. The germline gives CDR1 MGHDK, CDR2 SYGVNS. V lost 6 bases to trimming and J lost 0 bases, with 14 bases between them. The CDR3 region is CASSEQAGVNTEAFF. The CDR3 DNA follows: TGTGCCAGCAGCGAACAGGCCGGGGTGAACACTGAAGCTTTCTTT.

This sequence joins TRBV7-8 and TRBJ2-3; the match to TRBD1 covers 8 bases. Looked up from germline, CDR1 is SGHVS and CDR2 is FQNEAQ. The CDR3 has 16 amino acids. With 5 bases clipped from V and 4 bases from J, the junction kept 11 bases outside the gene matches. CDR3 in amino acids: CASSLSQGVRADTQYF. The CDR3 region has the DNA TGTGCCAGCAGCCTGTCACAGGGGGTGAGGGCAGATACGCAGTATTTT.

The chain joins TRBV7-6 to TRBJ2-1; TRBD2 is a possible D gene (5 bases). Between the trimmed V and J ends, which lost 1 base and 6 bases, there was a span of 13 bases. CDR1 SGHVS and CDR2 FNYEAQ come from the germline V gene. This CDR3 is 15 amino acids long. The CDR3 is CASSLGGHASNEQFF. Here the CDR3 DNA reads TGTGCCAGCAGCTTAGGAGGGCACGCTAGCAATGAGCAGTTCTTC. Full variable domain (remainder filled in from reference TRBV7-6 and TRBJ2-1): GAGVSQSPRYKVTKRGQDVALRCDPISGHVSLYWYRQALGQGPEFLTYFNYEAQQDKSGLPNDRFSAERPEGSISTLTIQRTEQRDSAMYRCASSLGGHASNEQFFGPGTRLTVL.

This chain connects TRBV5-1 to TRBJ2-1, with 10 bases lining up with TRBD1. J was trimmed by 12 bases and V by 4 bases; bases with no gene match: 16. Germline-derived CDR1 and CDR2 are SGHRS and YFSETQ. The CDR3 is 16 residues long. The CDR3 sequence: CASSLSRTGGSQRQFF. DNA of the CDR3: TGCGCCAGCAGCCTGAGCCGGACAGGGGGATCCCAGCGGCAGTTCTTC.

This chain joins TRBV7-9 and TRBJ2-5; D call uncertain. CDR1 and CDR2 from the germline V gene are SEHNR and FQNEAQ (reference sequence). Trimming shortened V by 4 bases and J by 5 bases, and 17 bases separated the two germline ends. This CDR3 has 15 residues. The CDR3 reads CASSSDQSIAETQYF. CDR3 in DNA: TGTGCCAGCAGCTCCGACCAGTCGATAGCCGAGACCCAGTACTTC.

The table lists this clone with a few counts. This chain links TRBV10-1 with TRBJ2-7; tentatively, D is TRBD1 (5 bases). Germline loops: CDR1 WNHNN, CDR2 SYGVQD (reference sequence). CDR3 length: 11 amino acids. The germline V and J ends were trimmed by 10 bases and 5 bases, with 12 bases remaining between them. As DNA, the CDR3 is TGCGCCACCTCCCAGGGCCACGAGCAGTACTTC. It translates to CATSQGHEQYF.

This chain uses TRBV28 with TRBJ2-2, with TRBD1 matching 7 bases. The V segment lost 3 bases and the J segment 9 bases; nucleotides outside the gene matches: 10. CDR1 and CDR2 (germline): MDHEN, SYDVKM. The CDR3 is 15 residues long. CDR3 amino acids: CASSLAGQVGRELFF. The CDR3 DNA is TGTGCCAGCAGTTTGGCAGGACAGGTGGGGAGGGAGCTGTTTTTT.

The sample holds one count of this clone. The chain has TRBV2 and TRBJ1-1; a possible D gene is TRBD1 (6 bases). The V end lost 8 bases, the J end lost 5 bases, and 9 bases lay between the germline ends. Germline V CDR1 and CDR2: SNHLY, FYNNEI. The CDR3 sequence is 11 residues long. The CDR3, as DNA: TGTGCCAGCGAGGGGGGGACTGAAGCTTTCTTT. Translating it yields CASEGGTEAFF.

The chain joins TRBV4-3 to TRBJ2-7; possibly TRBD1 for D (5 bases). Germline loops: CDR1 LGHNA, CDR2 YSLEER. This CDR3 has 15 residues. V dropped 0 bases and J dropped 2 bases, with 11 bases sitting between them. The CDR3 here is CASSQDIRGPYEQYF. The CDR3 DNA reads TGCGCCAGCAGCCAAGATATTAGGGGTCCCTACGAGCAGTACTTC.

The chain has TRBV28 and TRBJ2-7; possibly TRBD2 for D (5 bases). The CDR3 is 15 amino acids. V dropped 5 bases and J dropped 3 bases, with 17 bases sitting between them. The germline V gene has CDR1 MDHEN and CDR2 SYDVKM. The DNA for the CDR3 is TGTGCCAGCAGTCTCGACGGGAATATGAGCTACGAGCAGTACTTC. Amino acids: CASSLDGNMSYEQYF.

The J gene is TRBJ2-7, the V gene TRBV5-1; unclear D gene. CDR3 size: 16 residues. Trimming shortened V by 0 bases and J by 0 bases, and 13 bases separated the two germline ends. CDR1 SGHRS and CDR2 YFSETQ come from the germline V gene. Here the CDR3 DNA reads TGCGCCAGCAGCTTGGTTGGGTTCCCGAGCTCCTACGAGCAGTACTTC. This translates into CASSLVGFPSSYEQYF.

This chain uses TRBV28 with TRBJ2-7; TRBD2 agrees at 7 bases. The V gene's germline CDR1 is MDHEN and CDR2 SYDVKM. Trimming cost V 10 bases and J 0 bases; bases outside gene matches: 9. The CDR3 is 14 residues long. This chain's CDR3 is CATRERGSSYEQYF. CDR3 sequence (DNA): TGTGCCACCCGGGAGCGCGGGAGCTCCTACGAGCAGTACTTC.

This chain uses TRBV25-1 with TRBJ2-5, with D possibly TRBD1 on 5 matching bases. The CDR3 spans 15 residues. The germline CDR1 and CDR2 sequences are MGHDK and SYGVNS. V lost 3 bases and J lost 4, with 15 bases in between. CDR3 loop: CASSEDTQGVETQYF. CDR3 DNA: TGTGCCAGCAGTGAGGACACCCAAGGGGTAGAGACCCAGTACTTC.

The chain employs TRBV2 and TRBJ2-5; TRBD2 agrees at 7 bases. The CDR3 is 14 residues long. CDR1 is SNHLY, CDR2 FYNNEI, per germline. J lost 0 bases, V lost 8 bases, and 6 bases had no gene match. The CDR3 DNA reads TGTGCCAGCCGAGGGAGGGCCTACCAAGAGACCCAGTACTTC. This gives the protein CASRGRAYQETQYF.

The rearrangement uses TRBV14 and TRBJ1-1; D unresolved. The CDR3 is made up of 13 amino acids. Germline CDR1 is SGHDN and CDR2 is FVKESK. Trimming shortened V by 1 base and J by 5 bases, and 8 bases separated the two germline ends. CDR3 sequence reads: CASSQALGTEAFF. The CDR3 DNA sequence: TGTGCCAGCAGCCAAGCCCTGGGGACTGAAGCTTTCTTT.

The rearrangement joins TRBV6-1 to TRBJ2-7; the D gene is possibly TRBD1 (6 bases). The CDR3 length is 12 residues. V was clipped by 4 bases and J by 5 bases, with 9 bases between them. Germline V gene sequence: CDR1 MNHNS, CDR2 SASEGT. In nucleotides, the CDR3 is TGTGCCAGCAGTGTGAGGGGGAACGAGCAGTACTTC. It is translated as CASSVRGNEQYF.

J is TRBJ2-2 and V is TRBV6-1, with 8 bases lining up with TRBD2. The CDR3 spans 15 residues. Trimming removed 2 bases from V and 9 bases from J; junction bases left unmatched: 8. CDR1 is MNHNS, CDR2 SASEGT, per germline. This chain's CDR3 is CASSERLAMLRELFF. Here the CDR3 DNA reads TGTGCCAGCAGTGAACGACTAGCGATGCTGAGGGAGCTGTTTTTT.

The chain combines TRBV28 with TRBJ2-7; tentative D call: TRBD1 (6 bases). The V gene lost 3 bases and the J gene lost 5 bases, with 11 bases spanning the gap. Germline CDR1 reads MDHEN; CDR2 reads SYDVKM. The CDR3 extends over 13 amino acids. The CDR3 here is CASSFRGENEQYF. DNA of the CDR3: TGTGCCAGCAGTTTCAGGGGTGAAAACGAGCAGTACTTC.

This clone was counted only a few times. The chain joins TRBV28 to TRBJ1-1, with D unresolved. V lost 4 bases and J 0 bases, leaving 12 bases between the germline ends. CDR3 length equals 15 residues. Germline CDR1 and CDR2: MDHEN and SYDVKM. CDR3 DNA: TGTGCCAGCAGTTGGAGAGGCGCTATGAACACTGAAGCTTTCTTT. This gives the protein CASSWRGAMNTEAFF.

A note on this clone: In the same sample, other DNA sequences code for this CDR3. This chain uses TRBV27 with TRBJ1-1; D might be TRBD1 (5 bases). CDR3 length: 15 residues. Trimming took off 2 bases at V and 0 bases at J, with 10 bases between the two ends. The germline CDR1 and CDR2 sequences are MNHEY and SMNVEV (reference sequence). As DNA, the CDR3 is TGTGCCAGCAGTTTAGGAACAGGTTTGAACACTGAAGCTTTCTTT. This sequence encodes CASSLGTGLNTEAFF.